A selection of T cell receptor beta chains follows, all from one sample in a study of T cells after yellow fever vaccination. TCRdb used MiXCR to reprocess the 5' RACE reads, holding one entry per CDR3 protein. The table lists 350,000 to 450,000 distinct CDR3 sequences, 6.2% of them singletons. The source was PBMCs, collected 5 days after the yellow fever booster vaccination. Receptors originate from a young man who received the YFV17D yellow fever vaccine. Both conserved end residues are part of each CDR3. A row's size may be missing; if present it is once, few, many or a size class.

v_gene	j_gene	abundance	CDR3aa
TRBV12-3/TRBV12-4	TRBJ1-2	NA	CASDLKGQGNYGYTF
TRBV27	TRBJ2-5	many	CASSPTSGETQYF
TRBV27	TRBJ2-5	few	CASSPRASGTPETQYF
TRBV12-3/TRBV12-4	TRBJ2-2	few	CASSSGTATGELFF
TRBV7-8	TRBJ2-7	many	CASSLVLAAREQYF
TRBV6-5	TRBJ2-3	few	CASSYLEGRRETQYF
TRBV24-1	TRBJ2-1	few	CATSDPGLAENNEQFF
TRBV27	TRBJ2-5	NA	CASSFGVGTQYF
TRBV6-2/TRBV6-3	TRBJ2-7	NA	CASSFISGRAASYEQYF
TRBV29-1	TRBJ1-4	NA	CSVSDGPNEKLFF
TRBV7-6	TRBJ2-7	many	CASSFNDYEQYF
TRBV5-1	TRBJ2-1	many	CASSLGTSGYNEQFF
TRBV6-1	TRBJ2-6	few	CASSAGLAGANVLTF
TRBV7-3	TRBJ2-1	NA	CASSLLGPPYNEQFF
TRBV5-4	TRBJ2-5	many	CASSFSQGRGETQYF
TRBV7-2	TRBJ2-1	few	CASSLPPQGRRNEQFF
TRBV6-5	TRBJ1-2	NA	CASSSRGQGPKGYTF
TRBV10-3	TRBJ2-7	NA	CAISAGGTYEQYF
TRBV30	TRBJ1-5	few	CAWSVGDNQPQHF
TRBV12-3/TRBV12-4	TRBJ2-2	few	CASRTSGSSGELFF
TRBV9	TRBJ2-1	few	CASSAGLAHNEQFF
TRBV7-2	TRBJ1-5	NA	CASSVELGYSNQPQHF
TRBV5-1	TRBJ1-1	NA	CASSSGTIANTEAFF
TRBV7-2	TRBJ2-7	few	CASSPGGTATYEQYF
TRBV7-6	TRBJ1-2	many	CASSPGDWGYTF
TRBV20-1	TRBJ1-2	NA	CSSFGGQYYGYTF
TRBV7-9	TRBJ2-1	few	CASSALSGKYNEQFF
TRBV20-1	TRBJ2-1	NA	CSAARDSGRALLPYNEQFF
TRBV28	TRBJ2-2	few	CASSLTHGSTGELFF
TRBV3-1	TRBJ2-1	few	CASSQDWTRVDEQFF
TRBV7-2	TRBJ2-3	few	CASSLEQRATDTQYF